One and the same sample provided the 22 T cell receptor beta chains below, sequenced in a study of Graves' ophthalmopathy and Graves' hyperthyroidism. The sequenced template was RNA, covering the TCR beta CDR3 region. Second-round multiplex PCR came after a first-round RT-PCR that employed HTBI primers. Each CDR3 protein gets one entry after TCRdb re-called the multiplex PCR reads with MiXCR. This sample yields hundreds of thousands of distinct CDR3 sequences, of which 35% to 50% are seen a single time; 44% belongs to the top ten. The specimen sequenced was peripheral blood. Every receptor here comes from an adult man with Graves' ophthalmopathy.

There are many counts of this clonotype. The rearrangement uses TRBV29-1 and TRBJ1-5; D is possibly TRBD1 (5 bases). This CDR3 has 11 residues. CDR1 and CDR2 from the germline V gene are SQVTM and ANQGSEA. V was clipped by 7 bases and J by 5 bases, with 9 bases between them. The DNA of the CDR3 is TGCAGCGCCCTGGGGGATCAGCCCCAGCATTTT. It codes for CSALGDQPQHF.

CDR3 sequence (DNA): TGTGCCAGCAGCTTGAGGCACGTTGGAGAGACCCAGTACTTC. Translation: CASSLRHVGETQYF. The chain couples TRBV5-6 to TRBJ2-5, with unresolved D. Per germline, CDR1 SGHDT and CDR2 YYEEEE. Trimming cost V 1 base and J 4 bases, with 11 bases left between them. The CDR3 consists of 14 residues.

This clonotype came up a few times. DNA of the CDR3: TGCAGCGTTAAAACCAAAGCAGGGGGAGAGCAGTACTTC. Amino acids: CSVKTKAGGEQYF. This chain uses TRBV29-1 with TRBJ2-7; 7 nucleotides line up with TRBD1. Germline V gene lookup returns CDR1 SQVTM and CDR2 ANQGSEA. V dropped 5 bases and J dropped 7; count of bases not matched to a gene: 11. The CDR3 runs 13 residues.

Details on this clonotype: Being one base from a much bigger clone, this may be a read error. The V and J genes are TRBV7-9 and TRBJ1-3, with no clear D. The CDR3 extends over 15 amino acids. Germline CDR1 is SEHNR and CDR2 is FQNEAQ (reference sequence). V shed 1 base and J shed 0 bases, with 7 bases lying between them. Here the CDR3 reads CASSLDGASGNTIYF. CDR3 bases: TGTGCCAGCAGCTTAGACGGAGCCTCTGGAAACACCATATATTTT.

For the CDR3, the DNA is TGTGCCAGCAGCTCCGCCCCTTGGAACCTCACCTACGAGCAGTACTTC. Its translation: CASSSAPWNLTYEQYF. The V call is TRBV11-2, the J call TRBJ2-7; D remains ambiguous. This CDR3 comprises 16 residues. V lost 4 bases and J lost 2, with 18 bases in between. The germline CDR1 and CDR2 sequences are SGHAT and FQNNGV.

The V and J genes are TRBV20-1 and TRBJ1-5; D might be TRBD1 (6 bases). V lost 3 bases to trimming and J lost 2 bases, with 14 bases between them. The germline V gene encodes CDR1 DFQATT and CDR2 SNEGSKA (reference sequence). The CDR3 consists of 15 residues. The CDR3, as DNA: TGCAGTGCTAGGGAGGGGGGGCAAGGCAATCAGCCCCAGCATTTT. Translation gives CSAREGGQGNQPQHF.

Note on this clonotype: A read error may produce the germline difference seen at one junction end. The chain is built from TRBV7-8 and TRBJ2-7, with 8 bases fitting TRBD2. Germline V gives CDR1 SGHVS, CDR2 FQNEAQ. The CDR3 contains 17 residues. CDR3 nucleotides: TGTGCCAGCAGCTTTCCAGCTGGTCTAGCGGGCGATTACGAACAGTACTTC. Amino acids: CASSFPAGLAGDYEQYF. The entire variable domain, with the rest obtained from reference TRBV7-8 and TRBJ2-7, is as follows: GAGVSQSPRYKVAKRGQDVALRCDPISGHVSLFWYQQALGQGPEFLTYFQNEAQLDKSGLPSDRFFAERPEGSVSTLKIQRTQQEDSAVYLCASSFPAGLAGDYEQYFGPGTRLTVT.

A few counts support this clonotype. This chain's CDR3 is CASSISGTGPTEAFF. The CDR3 bases are TGTGCCAGTAGTATTTCCGGGACTGGACCAACTGAAGCTTTCTTT. The chain couples TRBV19 to TRBJ1-1; D possibly corresponds to TRBD1 (5 bases). Trimming took 3 bases from V and 5 from J, leaving 16 bases between them. Germline assignment: CDR1 LNHDA and CDR2 SQIVND (reference sequence). This CDR3 spans 15 amino acids.

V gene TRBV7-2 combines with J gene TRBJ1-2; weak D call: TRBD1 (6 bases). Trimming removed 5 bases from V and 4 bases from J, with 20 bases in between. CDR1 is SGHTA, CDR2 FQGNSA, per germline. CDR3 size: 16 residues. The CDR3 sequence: CASSHGGGRQVYGYTF. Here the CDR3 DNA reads TGTGCCAGCAGCCACGGGGGCGGGCGACAGGTCTATGGCTACACCTTC.

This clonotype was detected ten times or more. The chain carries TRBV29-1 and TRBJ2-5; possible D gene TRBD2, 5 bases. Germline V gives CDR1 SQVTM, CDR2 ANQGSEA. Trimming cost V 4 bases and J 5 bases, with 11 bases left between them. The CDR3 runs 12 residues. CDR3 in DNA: TGCAGCGTTGGAGGGCTCGGCGAGACCCAGTACTTC. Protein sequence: CSVGGLGETQYF.

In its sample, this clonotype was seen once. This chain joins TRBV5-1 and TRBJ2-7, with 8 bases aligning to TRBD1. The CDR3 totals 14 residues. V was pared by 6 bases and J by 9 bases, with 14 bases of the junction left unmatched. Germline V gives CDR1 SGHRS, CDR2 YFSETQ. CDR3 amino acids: CASNGRGPADTQYF. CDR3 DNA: TGCGCCAGCAACGGCAGGGGGCCGGCAGATACGCAGTACTTC.

The CDR3 sequence is CASGYATGGMFSPLHF. CDR3 bases: TGTGCCAGCGGTTACGCAACAGGGGGTATGTTCTCACCCCTCCACTTT. The genes are TRBV10-3 and TRBJ1-6, with TRBD1 identical over 8 bases. The CDR3 has 16 residues. Trimming at V came to 10 bases and at J to 10 bases, leaving 18 bases not matched to a gene. CDR1 is ENHRY and CDR2 is SYGVKD in the germline V gene.

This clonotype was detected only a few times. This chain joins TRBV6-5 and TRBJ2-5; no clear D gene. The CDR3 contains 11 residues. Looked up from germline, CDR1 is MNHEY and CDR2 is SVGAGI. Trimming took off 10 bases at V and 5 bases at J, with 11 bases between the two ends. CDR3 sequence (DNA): TGTGCCACCGCAAACGGGGAGACCCAGTACTTC. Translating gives CATANGETQYF.

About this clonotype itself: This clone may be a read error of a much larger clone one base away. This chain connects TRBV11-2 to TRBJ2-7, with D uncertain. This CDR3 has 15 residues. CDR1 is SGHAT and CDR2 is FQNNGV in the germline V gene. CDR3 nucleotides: TGTGCCAGCCGCTTAGGTCTCGGGCCGCCGTACGAGCAGTACTTC. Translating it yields CASRLGLGPPYEQYF. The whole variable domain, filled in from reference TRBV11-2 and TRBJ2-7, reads EAGVAQSPRYKIIEKRQSVAFWCNPISGHATLYWYQQILGQGPKLLIQFQNNGVVDDSQLPKDRFSAERLKGVDSTLKIQPAKLEDSAVYLCASRLGLGPPYEQYFGPGTRLTVT.

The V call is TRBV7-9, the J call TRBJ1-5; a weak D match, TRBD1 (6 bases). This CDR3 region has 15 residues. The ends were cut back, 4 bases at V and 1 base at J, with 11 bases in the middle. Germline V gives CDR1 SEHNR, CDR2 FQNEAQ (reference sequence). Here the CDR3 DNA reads TGTGCCAGCAGCTACGGACAGAGGAGCAATCAGCCCCAGCATTTT. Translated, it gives CASSYGQRSNQPQHF.

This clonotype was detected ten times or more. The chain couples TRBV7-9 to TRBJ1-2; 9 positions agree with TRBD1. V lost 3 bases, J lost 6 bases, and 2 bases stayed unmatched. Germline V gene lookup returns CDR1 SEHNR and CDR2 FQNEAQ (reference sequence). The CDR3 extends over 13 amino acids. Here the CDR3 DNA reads TGTGCCAGCAGCTTTACAGGGGGCCATGGCTACACCTTC. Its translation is CASSFTGGHGYTF.

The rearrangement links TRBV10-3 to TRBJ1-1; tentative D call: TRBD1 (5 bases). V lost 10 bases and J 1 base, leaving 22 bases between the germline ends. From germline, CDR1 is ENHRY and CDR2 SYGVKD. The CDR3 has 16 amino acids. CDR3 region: CASSRTLGAANTEAFF. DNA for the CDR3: TGTGCCAGCAGCAGAACCCTTGGGGCAGCGAACACTGAAGCTTTCTTT.

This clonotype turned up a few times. The CDR3 protein is CASSGRDRGPYEQYF. The CDR3 nucleotides read TGTGCCAGCAGCGGAAGGGACAGGGGTCCCTACGAGCAGTACTTC. The V and J genes are TRBV7-9 and TRBJ2-7; 10 nucleotides agree with TRBD1. The CDR3 spans 15 residues. The germline gives CDR1 SEHNR, CDR2 FQNEAQ (reference sequence). The V gene end was trimmed by 5 bases and the J gene end by 2 bases; junction bases not matched to a gene: 6. Drawing the rest from reference TRBV7-9 and TRBJ2-7, the complete variable domain is DTGVSQNPRHKITKRGQNVTFRCDPISEHNRLYWYRQTLGQGPEFLTYFQNEAQLEKSRLLSDRFSAERPKGSFSTLEIQRTEQGDSAMYLCASSGRDRGPYEQYFGPGTRLTVT.

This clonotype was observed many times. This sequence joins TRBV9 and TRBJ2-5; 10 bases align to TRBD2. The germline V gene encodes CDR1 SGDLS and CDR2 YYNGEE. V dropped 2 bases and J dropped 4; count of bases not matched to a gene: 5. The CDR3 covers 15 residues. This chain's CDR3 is CASSVLAGVLETQYF. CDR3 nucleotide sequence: TGTGCCAGCAGCGTGCTAGCGGGGGTTCTAGAGACCCAGTACTTC.

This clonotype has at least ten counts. This chain's CDR3 is CASSWPGQPQHF. DNA of the CDR3: TGTGCCAGCAGTTGGCCGGGGCAGCCCCAGCATTTT. The gene calls are TRBV6-5 and TRBJ1-5, with D unclear. CDR1 is MNHEY, CDR2 SVGAGI, per germline. The length of the CDR3 is 12 residues. Trimming pared 4 bases from V and 7 bases from J, leaving 8 bases between.

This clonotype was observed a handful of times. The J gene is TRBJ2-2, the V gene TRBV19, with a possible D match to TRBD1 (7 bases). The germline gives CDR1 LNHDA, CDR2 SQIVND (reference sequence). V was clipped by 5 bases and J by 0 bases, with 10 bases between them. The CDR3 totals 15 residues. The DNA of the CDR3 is TGTGCCAGTAGTGCGGGGACAGCGAACACCGGGGAGCTGTTTTTT. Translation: CASSAGTANTGELFF.

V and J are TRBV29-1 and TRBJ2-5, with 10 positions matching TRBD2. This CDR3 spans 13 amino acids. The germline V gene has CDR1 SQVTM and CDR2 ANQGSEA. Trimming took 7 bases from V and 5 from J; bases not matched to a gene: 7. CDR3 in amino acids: CSGEREGGETQYF. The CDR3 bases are TGCAGCGGAGAGCGGGAGGGCGGCGAGACCCAGTACTTC.